This T cell receptor (beta chain) was captured in a study of vaccination and CD4 T cells after COVID-19. Study background: Three convalescent patients underwent sampling at day 14 and then at days 161 to 241 post-vaccination, the study reports. Study results and caveats: Convalescent patients had a median roughly 86% of post-vaccine SARS-CoV-2-reactive clones that were detected only after vaccination, not before it.

TCRdb redid the calling of the PCR reads with MiXCR, one entry per CDR3 protein. Here the sample spans 35,000 to 45,000 distinct CDR3 sequences, about 34% being singletons. This CDR3 is built from 16 residues. Germline lookup yields CDR1 DFQATT and CDR2 SNEGSKA (reference sequence). With 0 bases clipped from V and 3 bases from J, the junction kept 11 bases outside the gene matches. Remarks on this clonotype: Its antigen is not identified.

As to time point: late sampling 161 to 241 days after vaccination in a few convalescent patients. Patients returned positive PCR results between March and December 2020, earlier than US Alpha, Beta and Delta variants. The TCR sequence derives from a human donor who had recovered from COVID-19. The sample was CD4+ T cells from blood, taken about 7 months after SARS-CoV-2 vaccination. The chain joins TRBV20-1 to TRBJ2-7; 7 bases align to TRBD1. CDR3 protein: CSAREVYLTGNYEQYF. The CDR3 DNA reads as TGCAGTGCTAGAGAGGTTTATCTGACAGGGAACTACGAGCAGTACTTC.